A selection of T cell receptor beta chains follows, all from one sample in a study of CD8 T cells in Susac syndrome. TCRdb used MiXCR to reprocess the immunoSEQ multiplex PCR reads, holding one entry per CDR3 protein. Here the sample spans about 210,000 distinct CDR3 sequences, approximately 95% being singletons. The sequencing sample was made of CD4+ T cells from PBMCs. The receptors shown here come from a human donor with multiple sclerosis. Both conserved end residues are part of each CDR3. D genes are given only for firm matches.

V gene	J gene	D gene	CDR3 protein
TRBV28	TRBJ1-1	.	CASSWAGRVNTEAFF
TRBV20-1	TRBJ2-7	.	CSASLSYEQYF
TRBV4-2	TRBJ2-5	.	CASSQSPGLSVETQYF
TRBV10-3	TRBJ2-4	.	CAISESSSNIQYF
TRBV18	TRBJ2-4	.	CASSPPSVSKNIQYF
TRBV7-9	TRBJ2-3	.	CASSPYSPGPHTQYF
TRBV6-5	TRBJ2-7	TRBD1	CASSYRLGQPYF
TRBV29-1	TRBJ2-3	TRBD1	CSQGQGEGDTQYF
TRBV5-6	TRBJ2-4	.	CASSLKINDIQYF
TRBV29-1	TRBJ1-1	TRBD1	CRVTRGTATTEAFF
TRBV12-3/TRBV12-4	TRBJ1-2	.	CASSSLTALLAGYTF
TRBV30	TRBJ1-2	.	CAWKPSYGYTF
TRBV27	TRBJ1-5	TRBD1	CASSFDRGNQPQHF
TRBV7-2	TRBJ2-3	.	CASSRGTLDTQYF
TRBV7-9	TRBJ2-2	.	CASSLGDSNTGELFF
TRBV12-3/TRBV12-4	TRBJ2-7	.	CASSLAGDNYEQYF
TRBV27	TRBJ1-2	.	CASSRGAADNYGYTF
TRBV6-2/TRBV6-3	TRBJ1-6	.	CASTSWGIREPLHF
TRBV12-3/TRBV12-4	TRBJ2-7	.	CASSFGAEQYF
TRBV29-1	TRBJ2-1	.	CSVEGLDKAYNEQFF
TRBV7-8	TRBJ2-3	.	CASRILLSDTQYF
TRBV20-1	TRBJ1-5	TRBD1	CSAGTGVGQPQHF
TRBV11-2	TRBJ2-4	.	CASSLDRAARDIQYF
TRBV5-1	TRBJ1-2	TRBD1	CASSAGTEGGYTF
TRBV3-1	TRBJ2-1	TRBD2	CASSPTGTSVFNEQFF
TRBV28	TRBJ1-1	.	CASMGPRNTEAFF
TRBV29-1	TRBJ1-2	TRBD1	CSVELDRLGYTF
TRBV27	TRBJ2-3	TRBD1	CASRTGQGADTQYF
TRBV3-1	TRBJ2-4	TRBD2	CASSLPGGLAIDNQYF
TRBV7-2	TRBJ2-1	.	CASSLVFQGGAGNEQFF
TRBV2	TRBJ1-2	.	CASRAQGKNYGYTF
TRBV19	TRBJ2-7	TRBD1	CASSIDRGRPPQYF
TRBV7-2	TRBJ1-1	.	CASSPRQAPTEAFF
TRBV3-1	TRBJ2-1	TRBD2	CASSQGTSGKYEQFF
TRBV20-1	TRBJ2-7	TRBD1	CSASADRGSYEQYF
TRBV12-5	TRBJ1-6	.	CASGPPRGPLHF
TRBV4-2	TRBJ1-4	.	CASSPLGGGNEKLFF
TRBV24-1	TRBJ2-3	.	CATSDNPLPDTQYF
TRBV30	TRBJ2-5	TRBD2	CASTGTSGGGRETQYF
TRBV6-5	TRBJ2-5	.	CASYDPSLQETQYF
TRBV29-1	TRBJ2-3	.	CGATTGGTQYF
TRBV7-3	TRBJ2-1	TRBD1	CASSLDRGGGEQFF
TRBV25-1	TRBJ1-2	TRBD1	CATSPPGQPYGYTF
TRBV20-1	TRBJ2-5	.	CSASWGALPQETQYF
TRBV20-1	TRBJ2-1	.	CSARVSTGSSYNEQFF
TRBV13	TRBJ2-1	.	CASSLVSINEQFF
TRBV9	TRBJ2-5	.	CASSAHGQFPLQYF
TRBV5-6	TRBJ1-2	.	CASSLGQESYGYTF